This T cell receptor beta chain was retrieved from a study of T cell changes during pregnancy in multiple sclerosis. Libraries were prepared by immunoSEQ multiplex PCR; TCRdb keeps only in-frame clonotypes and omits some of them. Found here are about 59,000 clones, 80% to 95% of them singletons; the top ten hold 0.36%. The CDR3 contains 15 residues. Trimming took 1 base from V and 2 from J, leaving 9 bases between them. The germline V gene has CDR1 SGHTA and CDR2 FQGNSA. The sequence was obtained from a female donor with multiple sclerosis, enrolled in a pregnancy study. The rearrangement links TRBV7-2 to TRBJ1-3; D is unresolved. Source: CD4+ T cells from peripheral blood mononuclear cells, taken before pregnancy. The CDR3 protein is CASSLDPPPGNTIYF. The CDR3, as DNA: TGTGCCAGCAGCTTAGATCCCCCTCCTGGAAACACCATATATTTT.